This T cell receptor (beta chain) came from a study of T-cell reconstitution after alpha-beta-depleted transplantation in children. Construction of the TCRbeta library involved unique molecular identifiers. TCRdb reanalysed the PCR reads using MiXCR and keeps one entry per CDR3 protein. In the table there are around 190,000 distinct CDR3 sequences, 6.6% of which are singletons. This clonotype was seen repeatedly, ten times or more. Its antigen is still unknown. The CDR3 has 15 residues. V lost 0 bases and J lost 5, with 14 bases in between. Germline assignment: CDR1 SGHRS and CDR2 YFSETQ. Overall study findings and caveats: Reportedly, only several hundred clones from non-depleted graft cells drove alpha-beta T-cell counts at about two months. In some patients, recipient T cells and intrathymic progenitors surviving conditioning explained high day-60 diversity. Diversity and T-cell counts at one year after transplant derived mostly from new T cells.

This sample comprised PBMCs, obtained before TCRalphabeta/CD19-depleted stem cell transplant. This receptor was obtained from a boy younger than 10 with acute lymphoblastic leukemia, due to receive a stem cell transplant. The rearrangement links TRBV5-1 to TRBJ1-2; D is uncertain. CDR3 sequence (DNA): TGCGCCAGCAGCTTGGATGTGGGCAAGAATTATGGCTACACCTTC. Amino acid sequence: CASSLDVGKNYGYTF.